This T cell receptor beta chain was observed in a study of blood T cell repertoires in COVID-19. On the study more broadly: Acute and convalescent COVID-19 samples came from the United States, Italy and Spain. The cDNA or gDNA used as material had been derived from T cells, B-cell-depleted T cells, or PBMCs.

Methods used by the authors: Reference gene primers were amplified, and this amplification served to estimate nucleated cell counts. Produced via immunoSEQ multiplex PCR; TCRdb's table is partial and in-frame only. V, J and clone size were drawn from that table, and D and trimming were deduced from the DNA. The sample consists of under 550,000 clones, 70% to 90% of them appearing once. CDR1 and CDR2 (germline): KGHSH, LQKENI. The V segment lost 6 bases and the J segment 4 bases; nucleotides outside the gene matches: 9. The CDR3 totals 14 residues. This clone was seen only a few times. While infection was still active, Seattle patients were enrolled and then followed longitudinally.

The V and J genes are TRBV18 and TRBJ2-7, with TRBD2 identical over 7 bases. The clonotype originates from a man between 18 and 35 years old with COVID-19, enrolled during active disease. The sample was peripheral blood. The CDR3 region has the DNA TGTGCCAGCTCCCAAGGGCAGGGAGGGTACGAGCAGTACTTC. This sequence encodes CASSQGQGGYEQYF.